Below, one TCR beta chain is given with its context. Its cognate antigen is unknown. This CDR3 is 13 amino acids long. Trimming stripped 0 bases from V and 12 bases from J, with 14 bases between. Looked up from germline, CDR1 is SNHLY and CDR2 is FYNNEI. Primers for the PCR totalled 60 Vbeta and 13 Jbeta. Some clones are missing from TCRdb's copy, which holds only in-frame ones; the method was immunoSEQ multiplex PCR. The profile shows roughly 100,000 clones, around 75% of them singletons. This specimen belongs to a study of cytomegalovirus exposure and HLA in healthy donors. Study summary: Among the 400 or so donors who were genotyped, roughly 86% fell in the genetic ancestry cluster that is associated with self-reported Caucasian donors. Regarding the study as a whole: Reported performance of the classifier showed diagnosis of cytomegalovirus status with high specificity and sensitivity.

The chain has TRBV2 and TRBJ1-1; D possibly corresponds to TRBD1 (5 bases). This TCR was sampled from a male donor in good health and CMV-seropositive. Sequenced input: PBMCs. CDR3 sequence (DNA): TGTGCCAGCAGTGAAGCGCTTCAGGGCCCCCCTTTCTTT. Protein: CASSEALQGPPFF.